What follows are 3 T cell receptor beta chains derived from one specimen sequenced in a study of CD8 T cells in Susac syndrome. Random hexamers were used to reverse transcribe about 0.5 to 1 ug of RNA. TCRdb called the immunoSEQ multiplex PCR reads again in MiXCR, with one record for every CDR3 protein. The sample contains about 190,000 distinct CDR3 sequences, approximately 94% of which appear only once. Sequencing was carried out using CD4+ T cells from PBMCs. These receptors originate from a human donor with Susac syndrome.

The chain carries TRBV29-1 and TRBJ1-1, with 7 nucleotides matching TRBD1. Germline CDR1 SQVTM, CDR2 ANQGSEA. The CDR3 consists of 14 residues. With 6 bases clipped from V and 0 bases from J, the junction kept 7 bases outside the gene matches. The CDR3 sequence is CSVPRTGLNTEAFF. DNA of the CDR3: TGCAGCGTCCCCCGGACAGGCCTGAACACTGAAGCTTTCTTT. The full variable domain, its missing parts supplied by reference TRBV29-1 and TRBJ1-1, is SAVISQKPSRDICQRGTSLTIQCQVDSQVTMMFWYRQQPGQSLTLIATANQGSEATYESGFVIDKFPISRPNLTFSTLTVSNMSPEDSSIYLCSVPRTGLNTEAFFGQGTRLTVV.

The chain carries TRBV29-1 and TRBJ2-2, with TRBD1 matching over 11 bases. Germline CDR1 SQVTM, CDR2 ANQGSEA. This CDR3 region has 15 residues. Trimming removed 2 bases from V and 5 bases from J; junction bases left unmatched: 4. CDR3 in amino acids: CSVERTGGLTGELFF. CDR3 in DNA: TGCAGCGTTGAAAGGACAGGGGGCTTGACCGGGGAGCTGTTTTTT.

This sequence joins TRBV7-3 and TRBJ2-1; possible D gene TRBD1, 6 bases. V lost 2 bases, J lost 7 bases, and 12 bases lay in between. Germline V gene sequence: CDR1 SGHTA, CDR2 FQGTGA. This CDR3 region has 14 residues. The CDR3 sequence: CASSLGTQGNEQFF. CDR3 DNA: TGTGCCAGCAGCTTAGGTACTCAGGGGAATGAGCAGTTCTTC.